Sequencing of this TCR beta chain was carried out in a study of T cells in Graves' hyperthyroidism and ophthalmopathy. Exclusion of a patient resulted from uncontrolled infection, other autoimmune disease, pregnancy or lactation. TCR beta CDR3 regions were amplified from RNA. Researchers ran a first-round RT-PCR on the TCR CDR3 using the HTBI primer set. TCRdb passed the multiplex PCR reads through MiXCR, listing each CDR3 protein once. The data contain approximately 600,000 distinct CDR3 sequences, roughly 20% of them seen just once; the ten biggest clones take up 34%. The sequencing sample was made of blood. This receptor was taken from a man in his thirties or forties with Graves' ophthalmopathy.

The DNA of the CDR3 is TGTGCCATCAGTGTCGGGACTAGGGTCGATGAGCAGTTCTTC. This sequence encodes CAISVGTRVDEQFF. The V call is TRBV10-3, the J call TRBJ2-1; 8 positions match TRBD2. V was pared by 4 bases and J by 8 bases, with 7 bases of the junction left unmatched. Germline loops: CDR1 ENHRY, CDR2 SYGVKD. The CDR3 covers 14 residues.